This T cell receptor beta chain came from a study of blood T cell repertoires in COVID-19. Participants spanned ages about 18 to 100 years and resided in 20 to 30 US areas. Two negative PCRs, clearance, or symptom resolution were required of recovered Cohort 3 donors. Germline loops: CDR1 SGHNT, CDR2 YYREEE (reference sequence). This CDR3 region has 15 residues. V shed 2 bases and J 4 bases; nucleotides not matched to a gene: 5. The authors' processing: Reference gene primer amplification in the assay estimated nucleated cell counts. Profiled with immunoSEQ multiplex PCR; TCRdb holds only in-frame clones, not every one. V and J calls plus clone size are reproduced from that table; the DNA served to infer D and trimming. The sample includes fewer than 200,000 clones, approximately 77% seen only once; the top ten take less than 20%.

The genes are TRBV5-4 and TRBJ2-1; TRBD1 agrees at 8 bases. This clonotype was obtained from a man aged 60-69 years who had recovered from COVID-19. Sequenced sample: PBMCs or T cells enriched from blood (not recorded which). The CDR3 DNA is TGTGCCAGCAGCTTTCGACAGGGGTTATACAATGAGCAGTTCTTC. Translating it yields CASSFRQGLYNEQFF.